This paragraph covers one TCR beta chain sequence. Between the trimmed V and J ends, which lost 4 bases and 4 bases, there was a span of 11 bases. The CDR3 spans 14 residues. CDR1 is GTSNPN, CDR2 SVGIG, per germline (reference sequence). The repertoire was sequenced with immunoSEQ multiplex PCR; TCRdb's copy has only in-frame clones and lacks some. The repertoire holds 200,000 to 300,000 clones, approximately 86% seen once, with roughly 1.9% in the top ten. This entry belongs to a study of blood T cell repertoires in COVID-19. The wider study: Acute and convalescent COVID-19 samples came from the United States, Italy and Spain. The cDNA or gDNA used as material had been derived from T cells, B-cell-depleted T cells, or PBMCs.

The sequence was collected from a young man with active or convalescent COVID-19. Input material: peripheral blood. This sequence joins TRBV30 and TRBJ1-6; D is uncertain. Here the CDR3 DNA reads TGTGCCTGGAATAGGAGGACTTATAATTCACCCCTCCACTTT. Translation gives CAWNRRTYNSPLHF. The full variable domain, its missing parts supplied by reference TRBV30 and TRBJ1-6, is SQTIHQWPATLVQPVGSPLSLECTVEGTSNPNLYWYRQAAGRGLQLLFYSVGIGQISSEVPQNLSASRPQDRQFILSSKKLLLSDSGFYLCAWNRRTYNSPLHFGNGTRLTVT.